Listed here are 14 T cell receptor beta chains from one sample, sequenced in a study of shared clonotypes between healthy human individuals. The assay was immunoSEQ multiplex PCR, and TCRdb's table has in-frame clones only and misses some. This sample yields fewer than 800,000 clones, of which about 91% are seen a single time; roughly 24% belongs to the top ten. The naive CD8 population came from CD45RO-negative cells selected for CCR7, without terminally differentiated effector memory CD45RA+ cells. Sequencing was carried out using naive CD8+ T cells sorted from blood. These receptors all stem from a man younger than 45 in good health.

This rearrangement joins TRBV18 to TRBJ2-7, with TRBD2 identical over 10 bases. Trimming removed 6 bases from V and 4 bases from J; junction bases left unmatched: 18. The CDR3 has 18 residues. Germline V gene lookup returns CDR1 KGHSH and CDR2 LQKENI. CDR3 nucleotide sequence: TGTGCCAGCTCGGACGACGGTGCGCTAGCGGGAGTCGGATACGAGCAGTACTTC. Amino acid sequence: CASSDDGALAGVGYEQYF.

The V and J genes are TRBV9 and TRBJ2-1, with 13 bases lining up with TRBD2. The germline V gene has CDR1 SGDLS and CDR2 YYNGEE. With 3 bases clipped from V and 7 bases from J, the junction kept 4 bases outside the gene matches. The CDR3 spans 15 residues. The CDR3 DNA reads TGTGCCAGCAGCGCGGGACTAGCGGGAACAAATGAGCAGTTCTTC. Translating gives CASSAGLAGTNEQFF.

The genes are TRBV18 and TRBJ2-7; the D gene is possibly TRBD2 (7 bases). V lost 2 bases and J lost 0, with 11 bases in between. The CDR3 sequence is 15 residues long. The germline V gene encodes CDR1 KGHSH and CDR2 LQKENI. The CDR3 nucleotides are TGTGCCAGCTCACCAGGGAGGGGGGGCTCCTACGAGCAGTACTTC. Its translation is CASSPGRGGSYEQYF.

This chain links TRBV30 with TRBJ2-1, with D maybe TRBD1 (5 bases). Germline loops: CDR1 GTSNPN, CDR2 SVGIG (reference sequence). The CDR3 contains 13 residues. With 3 bases removed from V and 4 bases from J, the gap between germline ends came to 10 bases. In nucleotides, the CDR3 is TGTGCCTGGAGGATGGACACTTACAATGAGCAGTTCTTC. This translates into CAWRMDTYNEQFF.

This clone was seen a handful of times. J is TRBJ2-1 and V is TRBV6-5; TRBD1 aligns across 8 bases. Germline CDR1 reads MNHEY; CDR2 reads SVGAGI. Trimming removed 0 bases from V and 7 bases from J; junction bases left unmatched: 5. This CDR3 contains 15 residues. CDR3 nucleotide sequence: TGTGCCAGCAGTTACTCCCGGACAGGGCGGAATGAGCAGTTCTTC. The encoded protein is CASSYSRTGRNEQFF.

V is TRBV10-1 and J is TRBJ2-7; the match to TRBD2 covers 9 bases. Germline values: CDR1 WNHNN, CDR2 SYGVQD (reference sequence). The CDR3 length is 15 residues. The ends lost 2 bases at V and 7 bases at J; junction bases unmatched: 9. The CDR3 sequence: CASSEALAGAREQYF. The CDR3 DNA follows: TGCGCCAGCAGTGAGGCGTTAGCGGGAGCAAGGGAGCAGTACTTC.

This rearrangement joins TRBV6-1 to TRBJ2-1, with 11 positions matching TRBD2. The J segment lost 3 bases and the V segment lost 5 bases, leaving 3 bases of the junction unmatched. The CDR3 sequence is 15 residues long. Germline V gives CDR1 MNHNS, CDR2 SASEGT. The CDR3 protein is CASSPGTSGYNEQFF. CDR3 bases: TGTGCCAGCAGTCCGGGGACTAGCGGCTACAATGAGCAGTTCTTC.

This clone was counted a single time. This chain joins TRBV9 and TRBJ2-7, with 9 bases matching TRBD2. With 0 bases clipped from V and 5 bases from J, the junction kept 6 bases outside the gene matches. Germline CDR1 SGDLS, CDR2 YYNGEE. The CDR3 has 15 residues. This CDR3 is CASSVEVSGSDEQYF. The CDR3 region has the DNA TGTGCCAGCAGCGTAGAGGTTAGCGGGAGTGACGAGCAGTACTTC.

This clone is a singleton in its sample. V is TRBV29-1 and J is TRBJ2-3; 10 nucleotides agree with TRBD2. The CDR3 spans 14 residues. The V segment lost 8 bases and the J segment 5 bases; nucleotides outside the gene matches: 10. Looked up from germline, CDR1 is SQVTM and CDR2 is ANQGSEA. This CDR3 is CSISGTSEVDTQYF. The CDR3 region has the DNA TGCAGCATCTCCGGGACTAGCGAGGTAGATACGCAGTATTTT.

The chain has TRBV9 and TRBJ2-2; 7 positions agree with TRBD2. Germline trimming cut 4 bases from V and 5 bases from J; bases unmatched to any gene: 11. The CDR3 runs 16 residues. Germline assignment: CDR1 SGDLS and CDR2 YYNGEE. The CDR3 nucleotides are TGTGCCAGCAGCCCCCCGGAGCTAGCGGTAACCGGGGAGCTGTTTTTT. Translation: CASSPPELAVTGELFF.

This chain links TRBV4-1 with TRBJ2-3, with TRBD2 as a possible D gene (5 bases). Germline V gene data show CDR1 as MGHRA and CDR2 as YSYEKL. V was pared by 4 bases and J by 0 bases, with 17 bases between. CDR3 size: 17 residues. CDR3 loop: CASSPDGGVGSTDTQYF. The CDR3 coding sequence is TGCGCCAGCAGCCCTGATGGAGGAGTCGGTAGCACAGATACGCAGTATTTT.

The rearrangement joins TRBV11-2 to TRBJ2-2; D might be TRBD2 (6 bases). In germline, CDR1 is SGHAT, CDR2 FQNNGV. V was shortened by 1 base and J by 3 bases, with 9 bases between the two germline ends. The CDR3 has 15 amino acids. As DNA, the CDR3 is TGTGCCAGCAGCTTAGTATGGGGGGACACCGGGGAGCTGTTTTTT. Its translation is CASSLVWGDTGELFF.

The chain combines TRBV7-9 with TRBJ2-1; weak D call: TRBD2 (6 bases). Trimming left V 6 bases short and J 8 bases short, with 17 bases between. This CDR3 has 14 amino acids. In germline, CDR1 is SEHNR, CDR2 FQNEAQ (reference sequence). The CDR3 region is CASSFAGKGHEQFF. The CDR3 DNA follows: TGTGCCAGCAGTTTTGCGGGGAAGGGCCATGAGCAGTTCTTC.

The chain joins TRBV5-1 to TRBJ2-1, with D maybe TRBD1 (5 bases). The germline CDR1 and CDR2 sequences are SGHRS and YFSETQ. Trimming removed 0 bases from V and 5 bases from J, with 21 bases in between. The CDR3 has 18 amino acids. CDR3 nucleotides: TGCGCCAGCAGCTTGGCCCCTCCGACAGCAATCGGACACAATGAGCAGTTCTTC. Protein product: CASSLAPPTAIGHNEQFF.